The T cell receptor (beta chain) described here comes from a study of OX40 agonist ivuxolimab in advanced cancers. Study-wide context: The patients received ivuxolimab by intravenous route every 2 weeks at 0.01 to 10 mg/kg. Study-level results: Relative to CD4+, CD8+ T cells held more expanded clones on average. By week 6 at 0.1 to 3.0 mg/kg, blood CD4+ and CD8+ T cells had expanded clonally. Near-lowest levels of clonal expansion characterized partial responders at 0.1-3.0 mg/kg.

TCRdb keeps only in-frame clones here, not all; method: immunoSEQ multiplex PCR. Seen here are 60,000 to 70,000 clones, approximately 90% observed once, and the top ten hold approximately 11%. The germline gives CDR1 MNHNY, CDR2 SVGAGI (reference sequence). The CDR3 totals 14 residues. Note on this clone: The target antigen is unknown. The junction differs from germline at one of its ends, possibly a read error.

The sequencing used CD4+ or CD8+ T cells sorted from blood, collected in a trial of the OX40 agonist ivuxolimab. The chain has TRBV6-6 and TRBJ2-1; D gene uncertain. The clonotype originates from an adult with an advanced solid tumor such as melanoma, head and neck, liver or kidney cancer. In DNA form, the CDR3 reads TGTGTCAGCAGACCCGGCCTTACCTACAATGAGCAGTTCTTC. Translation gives CVSRPGLTYNEQFF.